This TCR beta chain was captured by sequencing in a study of blood T cell repertoires in COVID-19. Overall study context: PBMCs, B-cell-depleted T cells, or T cells provided the cDNA or gDNA that made up the material.

As handled by the study authors: The authors estimated nucleated cell counts from reference gene primer amplification. TCRdb's copy holds only in-frame clones and misses some; the assay was immunoSEQ multiplex PCR. The V and J calls and clone size come from that table; D and trimming were worked out from the DNA. Of about 70,000 clones in the sample, around 91% were seen once. Trimming removed 5 bases at V and 5 bases at J, with 19 bases between. The CDR3 is made up of 15 amino acids. Germline CDR1 reads MNHEY; CDR2 reads SVGEGT. Sequences were obtained from peripheral blood. The chain is built from TRBV6-2 or TRBV6-3 and TRBJ2-7; possible D gene TRBD2, 5 bases. This receptor was identified in a man aged 45-65 years with acute or convalescent COVID-19. The CDR3 spells CASSLSPWELDEQYF. CDR3 sequence (DNA): TGTGCCAGCAGTCTATCTCCGTGGGAGCTGGACGAGCAGTACTTC.